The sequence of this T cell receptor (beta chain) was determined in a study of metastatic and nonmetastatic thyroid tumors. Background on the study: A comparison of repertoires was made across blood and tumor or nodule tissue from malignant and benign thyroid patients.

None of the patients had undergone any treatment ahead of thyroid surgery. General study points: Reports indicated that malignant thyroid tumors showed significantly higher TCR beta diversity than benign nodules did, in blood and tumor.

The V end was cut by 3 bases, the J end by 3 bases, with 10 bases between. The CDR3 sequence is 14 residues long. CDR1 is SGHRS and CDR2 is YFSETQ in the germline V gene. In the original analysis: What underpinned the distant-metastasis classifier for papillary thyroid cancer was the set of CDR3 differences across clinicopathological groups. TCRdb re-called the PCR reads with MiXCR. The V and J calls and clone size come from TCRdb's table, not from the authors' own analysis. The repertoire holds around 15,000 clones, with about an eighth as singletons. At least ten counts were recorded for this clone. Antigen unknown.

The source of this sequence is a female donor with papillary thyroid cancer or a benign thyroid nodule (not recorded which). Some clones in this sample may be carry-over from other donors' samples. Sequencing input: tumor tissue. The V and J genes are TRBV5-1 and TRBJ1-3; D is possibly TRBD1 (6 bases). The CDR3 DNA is TGCGCCAGCAGCTCTGGACAGTATGGAAACACCATATATTTT. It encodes CASSSGQYGNTIYF.